The next 23 T cell receptor beta chains were all read from a single sample in a study of cytomegalovirus exposure and HLA in healthy donors. The primer mix had 60 Vbeta and 13 Jbeta primers. Generated by immunoSEQ multiplex PCR, the TCRdb table keeps only in-frame clones and is missing some. Here the sample table reports 130,000 to 150,000 clones. The sample was PBMCs. These receptor sequences come from a woman aged 45-65 years in good health and CMV-seronegative.

The chain joins TRBV4-2 to TRBJ1-5; D call uncertain. Germline assignment: CDR1 LGHNA and CDR2 YNFKEQ. V lost 3 bases and J 6 bases, leaving 9 bases between the germline ends. The CDR3 spans 13 residues. The CDR3 nucleotides are TGTGCCAGCAGCCAGCTCCGGGGTCAGCCCCAGCATTTT. Protein sequence: CASSQLRGQPQHF.

This chain connects TRBV19 to TRBJ2-4; 8 bases align to TRBD1. CDR1 and CDR2 (germline): LNHDA, SQIVND (reference sequence). This CDR3 has 16 amino acids. V lost 5 bases, J lost 3 bases, and 9 bases stayed unmatched. The CDR3 DNA reads TGTGCCAGTAGTTCCCAGGGGGCAGGGGACAAAAACATTCAGTACTTC. Translating gives CASSSQGAGDKNIQYF.

The V gene is TRBV2, the J gene TRBJ1-1; tentative D call: TRBD1 (6 bases). The CDR3 has 13 amino acids. The V and J ends lost 4 bases and 5 bases respectively, with 11 bases between them. Germline V lookup: CDR1 SNHLY, CDR2 FYNNEI. The CDR3 spells CASSAGQGTEAFF. CDR3 in DNA: TGTGCCAGCAGTGCGGGCCAGGGGACTGAAGCTTTCTTT.

A word on this clone: Distinct nucleotide sequences in the sample also encode this CDR3. The gene calls are TRBV28 and TRBJ2-5, with a weak D call TRBD1 (6 bases). Germline assignment: CDR1 MDHEN and CDR2 SYDVKM. The CDR3 is 13 amino acids. Trimming left V 4 bases short and J 8 bases short, with 14 bases between. The CDR3 coding sequence is TGTGCCAGCAGTTCGGGGACACCGCGAACCCAGTACTTC. Its protein product is CASSSGTPRTQYF.

The chain carries TRBV7-8 and TRBJ1-1, with 10 bases identical to TRBD1. The CDR3 runs to 15 residues. Germline V gives CDR1 SGHVS, CDR2 FQNEAQ. The junction had 1 base not matched to a gene; V was cut back by 1 base and J by 2 bases. The CDR3 nucleotides read TGTGCCAGCAGCTTAGGGACAGGGGGTAACACTGAAGCTTTCTTT. Protein: CASSLGTGGNTEAFF.

The V and J genes are TRBV4-1 and TRBJ1-6, with D unresolved. Deletions cut 0 bases from V and 3 bases from J, with 9 bases between. CDR3 length equals 16 residues. CDR1 and CDR2 (germline): MGHRA, YSYEKL. The CDR3, as DNA: TGCGCCAGCAGCCAAGATCTTAGCTTCTATAATTCACCCCTCCACTTT. As protein: CASSQDLSFYNSPLHF.

The gene calls are TRBV5-1 and TRBJ1-4; D is perhaps TRBD1 (5 bases). Germline values: CDR1 SGHRS, CDR2 YFSETQ. Between the trimmed V and J ends, which lost 1 base and 2 bases, there was a span of 12 bases. The CDR3 covers 16 residues. CDR3 residues: CASSLTGGWTNEKLFF. CDR3 DNA: TGCGCCAGCAGCTTGACCGGGGGTTGGACTAATGAAAAACTGTTTTTT.

The chain couples TRBV11-2 to TRBJ1-1; no clear D gene. Trimming shortened V by 3 bases and J by 4 bases, and 9 bases separated the two germline ends. Germline loops: CDR1 SGHAT, CDR2 FQNNGV. This CDR3 is built from 13 residues. The CDR3 loop reads CASSFSGVTEAFF. Here the CDR3 DNA reads TGTGCCAGCAGCTTTAGCGGGGTCACTGAAGCTTTCTTT.

The chain couples TRBV28 to TRBJ1-5, with D possibly TRBD1 on 6 matching bases. Germline V lookup: CDR1 MDHEN, CDR2 SYDVKM. The CDR3 covers 15 residues. Trimming shortened V by 5 bases and J by 6 bases, and 17 bases separated the two germline ends. CDR3 sequence (DNA): TGTGCCAGCAGTGGGGGCCCCTCTAGAGTTCAGCCCCAGCATTTT. Its protein product is CASSGGPSRVQPQHF.

V usage is TRBV28 and J usage is TRBJ2-7; D is undetermined. The CDR3 extends over 17 amino acids. CDR1 is MDHEN and CDR2 is SYDVKM in the germline V gene. V lost 2 bases and J 1 base, leaving 18 bases between the germline ends. The CDR3 sequence is CASSLNHDIRPSYEQYF. DNA of the CDR3: TGTGCCAGCAGTTTAAATCACGACATCCGACCTTCCTACGAGCAGTACTTC.

The chain recombines TRBV6-6 with TRBJ2-7; 12 nucleotides align to TRBD2. The CDR3 contains 14 residues. Unmatched junction bases numbered 5, after V lost 10 bases and J lost 1 base. Germline CDR1 is MNHNY and CDR2 is SVGAGI (reference sequence). Written as DNA, the CDR3 is TGTGCCACCTCAACTAGCGGGGGGTCCTACGAGCAGTACTTC. It yields the protein CATSTSGGSYEQYF.

CDR3 protein: CASSLAGRAATDTQYF. DNA for the CDR3: TGCGCCAGCAGCTTGGCAGGCAGGGCGGCCACAGATACGCAGTATTTT. The rearrangement joins TRBV5-1 to TRBJ2-3, with D tentatively TRBD1 (5 bases). Trimming pared 0 bases from V and 2 bases from J, leaving 13 bases between. The CDR3 sequence is 16 residues long. Per the germline V gene, CDR1 is SGHRS and CDR2 is YFSETQ.

V gene TRBV7-9 combines with J gene TRBJ2-5; perhaps TRBD2 as D (7 bases). The V and J ends lost 4 bases and 5 bases respectively, with 20 bases between them. CDR3 size: 16 residues. Looked up from germline, CDR1 is SEHNR and CDR2 is FQNEAQ (reference sequence). Here the CDR3 DNA reads TGTGCCAGCAGCTCAAGGGGGGGTGGGTTCAAGGAGACCCAGTACTTC. Amino acids: CASSSRGGGFKETQYF.

The CDR3 protein is CASSQQGTQPQHF. For the CDR3, the DNA is TGTGCCAGTAGTCAACAGGGGACTCAGCCCCAGCATTTT. The chain couples TRBV19 to TRBJ1-5; 7 bases are shared with TRBD1. CDR1 and CDR2 from the germline V gene are LNHDA and SQIVND (reference sequence). V gave up 5 bases and J gave up 6 bases; unmatched junction bases: 4. The CDR3 is 13 amino acids.

The gene calls are TRBV5-6 and TRBJ2-5; 9 bases fit TRBD2. Unmatched junction bases numbered 3, after V lost 0 bases and J lost 6 bases. Germline-derived CDR1 and CDR2 are SGHDT and YYEEEE. This CDR3 has 14 amino acids. For the CDR3, the DNA is TGTGCCAGCAGCTTGGTAGCGGGAGTTAAGACCCAGTACTTC. The encoded protein is CASSLVAGVKTQYF.

The J gene is TRBJ1-4, the V gene TRBV28; D is possibly TRBD1 (5 bases). Germline CDR1 is MDHEN and CDR2 is SYDVKM. V lost 7 bases to trimming and J lost 8 bases, with 17 bases between them. This CDR3 region has 14 residues. CDR3 DNA: TGTGCCAGCACCAACACCAGGGTAGGGGAAAAACTGTTTTTT. Encoded protein: CASTNTRVGEKLFF.

The chain joins TRBV19 to TRBJ1-1, with a possible D match to TRBD1 (5 bases). Per the germline V gene, CDR1 is LNHDA and CDR2 is SQIVND (reference sequence). V was clipped by 4 bases and J by 0 bases, with 12 bases between them. This CDR3 has 15 residues. This CDR3 reads CASSTRQTMNTEAFF. Here the CDR3 DNA reads TGTGCCAGTAGTACCCGACAGACAATGAACACTGAAGCTTTCTTT.

V usage is TRBV5-1 and J usage is TRBJ2-1, with TRBD2 matching over 13 bases. V trimming: 4 bases; J trimming: 5 bases; junction bases outside the gene matches: 6. Germline CDR1 and CDR2: SGHRS and YFSETQ. The CDR3 runs 16 residues. This CDR3 reads CASSDPGLAGHNEQFF. CDR3 bases: TGCGCCAGCAGCGATCCGGGACTAGCGGGGCACAATGAGCAGTTCTTC.

CDR3 nucleotides: TGTGCCAGCAGCGCAGGGGGCACAGATACGCAGTATTTT. Residues: CASSAGGTDTQYF. The chain carries TRBV9 and TRBJ2-3, with D possibly being TRBD1 (6 bases). The CDR3 spans 13 residues. Germline CDR1 reads SGDLS; CDR2 reads YYNGEE. Trimming pared 3 bases from V and 1 base from J, leaving 6 bases between.

J is TRBJ2-2 and V is TRBV19; D perhaps matches TRBD1 (5 bases). This CDR3 has 15 residues. V lost 3 bases and J 6 bases, leaving 14 bases between the germline ends. Germline loops: CDR1 LNHDA, CDR2 SQIVND (reference sequence). As DNA, the CDR3 is TGTGCCAGTAGTATGGGATCCAGGGCCCCCGGGGAGCTGTTTTTT. Its translation: CASSMGSRAPGELFF.

This rearrangement joins TRBV5-5 to TRBJ2-7; D unresolved. V lost 1 base and J 3 bases, leaving 11 bases between the germline ends. The CDR3 extends over 14 amino acids. Germline V lookup: CDR1 SGHKS, CDR2 YYEKEE (reference sequence). The CDR3 region is CASSLPPRNYEQYF. CDR3 coding DNA: TGTGCCAGCAGCTTGCCCCCGAGGAACTACGAGCAGTACTTC.

The chain recombines TRBV7-2 with TRBJ2-1, with D unclear. CDR3 length: 15 residues. Germline V lookup: CDR1 SGHTA, CDR2 FQGNSA. With 1 base removed from V and 2 bases from J, the gap between germline ends came to 9 bases. DNA for the CDR3: TGTGCCAGCAGCTTAGGATTATCAGCCTACAATGAGCAGTTCTTC. Protein product: CASSLGLSAYNEQFF.

The genes are TRBV29-1 and TRBJ1-5; 12 nucleotides line up with TRBD1. Germline CDR1 and CDR2: SQVTM and ANQGSEA. The CDR3 runs to 19 residues. Trimming removed 6 bases from V and 2 bases from J; junction bases left unmatched: 17. This chain's CDR3 is CSVRLSYHRDRGRNQPQHF. CDR3 sequence (DNA): TGCAGCGTGCGGTTGTCGTACCACCGGGACAGGGGGCGCAATCAGCCCCAGCATTTT.